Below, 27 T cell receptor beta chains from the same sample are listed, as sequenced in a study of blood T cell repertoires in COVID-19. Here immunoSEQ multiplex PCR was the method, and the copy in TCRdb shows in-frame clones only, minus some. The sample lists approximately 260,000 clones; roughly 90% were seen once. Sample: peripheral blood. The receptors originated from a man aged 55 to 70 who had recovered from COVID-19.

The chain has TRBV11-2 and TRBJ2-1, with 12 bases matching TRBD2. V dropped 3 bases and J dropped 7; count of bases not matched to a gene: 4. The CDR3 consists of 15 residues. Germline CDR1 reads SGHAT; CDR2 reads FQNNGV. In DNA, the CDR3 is TGTGCCAGCAGCTTCGGGACTAGCGGGTTAAATGAGCAGTTCTTC. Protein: CASSFGTSGLNEQFF.

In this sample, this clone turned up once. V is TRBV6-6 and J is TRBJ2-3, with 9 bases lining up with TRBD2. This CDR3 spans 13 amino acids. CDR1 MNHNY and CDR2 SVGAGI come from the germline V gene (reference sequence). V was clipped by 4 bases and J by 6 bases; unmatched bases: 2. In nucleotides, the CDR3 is TGTGCCAGCAGTTCGCGGGGGGGGGATACGCAGTATTTT. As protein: CASSSRGGDTQYF.

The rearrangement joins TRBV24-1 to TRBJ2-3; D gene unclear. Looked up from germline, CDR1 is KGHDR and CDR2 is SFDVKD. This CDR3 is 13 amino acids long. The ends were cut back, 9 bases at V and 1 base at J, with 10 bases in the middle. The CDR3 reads CATAGWGTDTQYF. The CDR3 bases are TGTGCCACCGCAGGCTGGGGCACAGATACGCAGTATTTT.

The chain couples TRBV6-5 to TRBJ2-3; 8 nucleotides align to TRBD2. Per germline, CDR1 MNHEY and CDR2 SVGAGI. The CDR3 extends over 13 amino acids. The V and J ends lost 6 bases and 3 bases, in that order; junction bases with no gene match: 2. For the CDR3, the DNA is TGTGCCAGCAGAGAGCGGGGGACAGATACGCAGTATTTT. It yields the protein CASRERGTDTQYF.

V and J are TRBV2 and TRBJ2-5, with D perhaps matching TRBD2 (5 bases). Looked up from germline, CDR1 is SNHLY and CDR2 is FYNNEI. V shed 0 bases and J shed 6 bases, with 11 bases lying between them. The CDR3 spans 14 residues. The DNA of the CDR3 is TGTGCCAGCAGTGAAGCCAGGAGAGGGAAGACCCAGTACTTC. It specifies CASSEARRGKTQYF. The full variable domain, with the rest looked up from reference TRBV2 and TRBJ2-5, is EPEVTQTPSHQVTQMGQEVILRCVPISNHLYFYWYRQILGQKVEFLVSFYNNEISEKSEIFDDQFSVERPDGSNFTLKIRSTKLEDSAMYFCASSEARRGKTQYFGPGTRLLVL.

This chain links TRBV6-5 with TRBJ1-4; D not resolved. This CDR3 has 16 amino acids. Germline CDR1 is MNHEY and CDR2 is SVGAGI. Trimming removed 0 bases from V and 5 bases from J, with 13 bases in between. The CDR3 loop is CASSYSYLQRNEKLFF. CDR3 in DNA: TGTGCCAGCAGTTACTCGTATTTACAGAGAAATGAAAAACTGTTTTTT.

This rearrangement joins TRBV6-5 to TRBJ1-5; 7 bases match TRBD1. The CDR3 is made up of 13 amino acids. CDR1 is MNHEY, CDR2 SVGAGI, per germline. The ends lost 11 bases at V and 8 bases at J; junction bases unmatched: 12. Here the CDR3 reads CAAKGAPAEPQHF. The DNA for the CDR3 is TGTGCCGCAAAGGGGGCCCCGGCGGAGCCCCAGCATTTT.

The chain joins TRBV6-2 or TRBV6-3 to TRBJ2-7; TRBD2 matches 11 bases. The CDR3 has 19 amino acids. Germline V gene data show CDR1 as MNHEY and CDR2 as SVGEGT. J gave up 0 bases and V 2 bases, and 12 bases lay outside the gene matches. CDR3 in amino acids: CASSYVSSGGIRASYEQYF. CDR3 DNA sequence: TGTGCCAGCAGTTACGTGTCTAGCGGGGGGATCCGCGCCTCCTACGAGCAGTACTTC.

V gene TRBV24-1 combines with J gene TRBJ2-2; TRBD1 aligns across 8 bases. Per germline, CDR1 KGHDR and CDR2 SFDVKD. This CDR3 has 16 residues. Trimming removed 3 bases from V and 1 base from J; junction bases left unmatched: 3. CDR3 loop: CATSDTGQGNTGELFF. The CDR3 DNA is TGTGCCACCAGTGATACTGGACAGGGGAACACCGGGGAGCTGTTTTTT.

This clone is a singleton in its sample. The CDR3 sequence: CASSNPGTGPYTEAFF. CDR3 in DNA: TGTGCCAGCAGCAACCCTGGGACAGGGCCTTACACTGAAGCTTTCTTT. The chain uses TRBV5-6 and TRBJ1-1; TRBD1 matches 9 bases. The junction had 10 bases not matched to a gene; V was cut back by 4 bases and J by 3 bases. This CDR3 has 16 amino acids. CDR1 SGHDT and CDR2 YYEEEE come from the germline V gene.

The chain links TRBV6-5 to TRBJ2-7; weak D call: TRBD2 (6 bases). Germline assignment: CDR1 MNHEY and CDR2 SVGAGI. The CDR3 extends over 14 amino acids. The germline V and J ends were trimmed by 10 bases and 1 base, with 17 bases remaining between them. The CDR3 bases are TGTGCCACTACCAGGAGGGGACTTTCCTACGAGCAGTACTTC. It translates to CATTRRGLSYEQYF.

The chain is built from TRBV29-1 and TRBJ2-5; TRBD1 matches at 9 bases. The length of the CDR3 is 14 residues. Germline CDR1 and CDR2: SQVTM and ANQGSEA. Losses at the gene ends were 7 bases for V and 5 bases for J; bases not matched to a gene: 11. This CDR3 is CSASWTGDGETQYF. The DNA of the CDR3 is TGCAGCGCCAGCTGGACAGGGGACGGGGAGACCCAGTACTTC.

CDR3 coding DNA: TGTGCCAGCAGCCTGAGAGGGACAAGCTATGGCTACACCTTC. This encodes CASSLRGTSYGYTF. V gene TRBV7-9 combines with J gene TRBJ1-2; maybe TRBD1 (6 bases). V was clipped by 5 bases and J by 4 bases, with 14 bases between them. The CDR3 length is 14 residues. Germline CDR1 SEHNR, CDR2 FQNEAQ (reference sequence).

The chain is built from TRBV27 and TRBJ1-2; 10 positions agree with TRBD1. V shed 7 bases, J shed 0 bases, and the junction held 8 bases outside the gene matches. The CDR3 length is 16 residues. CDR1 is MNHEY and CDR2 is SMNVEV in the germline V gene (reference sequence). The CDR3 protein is CASKRGGTGANYGYTF. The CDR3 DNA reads TGTGCCAGCAAAAGGGGGGGGACAGGGGCTAACTATGGCTACACCTTC.

The CDR3 protein is CATSRDRNCFYGYTF. CDR3 bases: TGTGCCACCAGCAGAGATCGAAACTGTTTCTATGGCTACACCTTC. The V gene is TRBV15, the J gene TRBJ1-2; D is uncertain. Germline CDR1 reads LNHNV; CDR2 reads YYDKDF (reference sequence). The CDR3 sequence is 15 residues long. V shed 0 bases and J shed 4 bases, with 12 bases lying between them.

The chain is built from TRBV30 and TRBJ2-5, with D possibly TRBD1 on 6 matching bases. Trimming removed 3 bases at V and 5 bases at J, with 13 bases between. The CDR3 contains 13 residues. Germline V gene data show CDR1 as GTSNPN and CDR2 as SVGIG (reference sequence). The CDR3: CAWRGAGLETQYF. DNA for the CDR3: TGTGCCTGGAGGGGGGCTGGCCTCGAGACCCAGTACTTC.

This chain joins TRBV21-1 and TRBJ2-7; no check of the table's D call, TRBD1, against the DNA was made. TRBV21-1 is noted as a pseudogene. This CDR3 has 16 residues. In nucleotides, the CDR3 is TGTGCCAGCAGCAAAAAGGGGGACAGGGGGAACTACGAGCAGTACTTC. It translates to CASSKKGDRGNYEQYF.

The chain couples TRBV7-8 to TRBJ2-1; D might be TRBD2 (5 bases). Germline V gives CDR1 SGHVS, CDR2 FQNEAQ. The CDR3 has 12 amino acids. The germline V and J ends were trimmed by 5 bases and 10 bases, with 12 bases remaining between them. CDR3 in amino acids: CASSPPADEQFF. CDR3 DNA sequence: TGTGCCAGCAGCCCACCAGCGGACGAGCAGTTCTTC.

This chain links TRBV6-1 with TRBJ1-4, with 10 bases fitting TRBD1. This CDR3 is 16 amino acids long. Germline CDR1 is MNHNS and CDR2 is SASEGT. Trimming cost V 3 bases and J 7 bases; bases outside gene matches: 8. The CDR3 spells CASSDVWRTGGEKLFF. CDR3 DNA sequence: TGTGCCAGCAGTGATGTATGGAGGACAGGGGGTGAAAAACTGTTTTTT.

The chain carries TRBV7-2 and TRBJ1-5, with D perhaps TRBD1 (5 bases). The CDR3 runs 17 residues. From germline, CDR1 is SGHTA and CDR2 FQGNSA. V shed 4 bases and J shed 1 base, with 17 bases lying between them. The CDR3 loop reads CASSSPKRSGSNQPQHF. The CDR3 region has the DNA TGTGCCAGCAGCTCCCCTAAGAGGTCAGGGAGCAATCAGCCCCAGCATTTT.

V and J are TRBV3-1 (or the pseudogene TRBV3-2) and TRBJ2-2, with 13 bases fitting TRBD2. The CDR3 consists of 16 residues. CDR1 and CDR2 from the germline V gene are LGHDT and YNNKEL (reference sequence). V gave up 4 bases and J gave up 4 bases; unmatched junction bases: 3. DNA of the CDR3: TGTGCCAGCAGCCCGACTAGCGGGGGGCTCACCGGGGAGCTGTTTTTT. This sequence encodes CASSPTSGGLTGELFF.

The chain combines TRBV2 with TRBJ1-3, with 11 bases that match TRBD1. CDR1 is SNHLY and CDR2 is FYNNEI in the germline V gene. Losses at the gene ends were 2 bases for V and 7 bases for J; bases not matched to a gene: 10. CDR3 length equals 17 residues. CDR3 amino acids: CASSELGQGVRGNTIYF. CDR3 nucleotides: TGTGCCAGCAGTGAATTGGGACAGGGGGTCCGGGGGAACACCATATATTTT.

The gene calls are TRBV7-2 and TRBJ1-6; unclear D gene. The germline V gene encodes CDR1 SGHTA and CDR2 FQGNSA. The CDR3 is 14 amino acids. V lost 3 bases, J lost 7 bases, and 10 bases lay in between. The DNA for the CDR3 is TGTGCCAGCAGCTTCTCGCCAGTAAATTCACCCCTCCACTTT. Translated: CASSFSPVNSPLHF.

The CDR3 reads CASSQVTGSPHEQYF. The CDR3 bases are TGTGCCAGCAGCCAAGTGACAGGGAGTCCCCACGAGCAGTACTTC. J is TRBJ2-7 and V is TRBV3-1 (or the pseudogene TRBV3-2); 7 bases map to TRBD1. CDR1 LGHDT and CDR2 YNNKEL come from the germline V gene (reference sequence). The CDR3 has 15 residues. Germline trimming cut 1 base from V and 5 bases from J; bases unmatched to any gene: 8.

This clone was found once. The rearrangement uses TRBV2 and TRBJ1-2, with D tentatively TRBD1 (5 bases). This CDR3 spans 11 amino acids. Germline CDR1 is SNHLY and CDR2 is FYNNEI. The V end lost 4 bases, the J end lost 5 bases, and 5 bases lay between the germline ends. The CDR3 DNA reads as TGTGCCAGCAGTGGACAGTATGGCTACACCTTC. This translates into CASSGQYGYTF.

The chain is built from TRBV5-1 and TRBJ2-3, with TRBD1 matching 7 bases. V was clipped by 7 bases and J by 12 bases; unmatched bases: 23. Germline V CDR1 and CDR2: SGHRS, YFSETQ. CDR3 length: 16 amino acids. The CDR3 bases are TGCGCCAGCGCATGGACAGGAACGACCCTATACGGTTTCCAGTATTTT. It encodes CASAWTGTTLYGFQYF.

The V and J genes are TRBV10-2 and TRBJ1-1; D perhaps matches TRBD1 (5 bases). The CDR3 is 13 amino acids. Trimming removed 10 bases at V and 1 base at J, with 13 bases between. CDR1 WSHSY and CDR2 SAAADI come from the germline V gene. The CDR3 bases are TGCGCCATCACGGGACTCGGGAACACTGAAGCTTTCTTT. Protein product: CAITGLGNTEAFF.